This T cell receptor beta chain was sequenced in a study of technical replicates of blood from a handful of donors. The table came from immunoSEQ multiplex PCR; TCRdb's copy has only in-frame clones and leaves some out. The sample gives more than 15,000 clones, more than 75% of which show up once; more than 9% is in the top ten. In its sample, this clone was seen once. The germline CDR1 and CDR2 sequences are MNHEY and SVGAGI. The germline V and J ends were trimmed by 5 bases and 2 bases, with 15 bases remaining between them. CDR3 size: 16 residues. V is TRBV6-5 and J is TRBJ1-4, with D uncertain. This receptor was obtained from a human donor in good health. What was sequenced was PBMCs. The CDR3 is CASSHFGEATNEKLFF. CDR3 bases: TGTGCCAGCAGTCACTTTGGGGAGGCGACTAATGAAAAACTGTTTTTT.